The subject of this entry is one TCR beta chain. Its antigen is currently unknown. This table comes from immunoSEQ multiplex PCR, and its TCRdb copy is limited to in-frame clones, with some not included. The sample carries about 120,000 clones, less than 95% recorded once. This entry is derived from a study of T cell responses to AZD1222 COVID-19 vaccine. The study's findings and limits: Recipients of two AZD1222 doses showed rising Spike-specific TCR breadth and depth. None of the repertoires were sampled until the peak T cell response had passed. Unmutated variant regions are reportedly targeted by nearly half of spike-specific TCRs. The CD4 TCRs associated with vaccination extended across spike and predominated at 160-218 and 743-854.

Germline V gene data show CDR1 as SGHVS and CDR2 as FQNEAQ. This CDR3 contains 13 residues. V shed 1 base and J shed 4 bases, with 5 bases lying between them. The receptor comes from an adult in good health. The sample here was peripheral blood, taken on day 0 of MenACWY control vaccination. The chain employs TRBV7-8 and TRBJ2-1; D remains unclear. CDR3 sequence: CASSLERYNEQFF. The CDR3 region has the DNA TGTGCCAGCAGCTTAGAACGGTACAATGAGCAGTTCTTC.